These T cell receptor beta chains were read from a single sample in a study of graft-versus-host responses after intestinal transplantation. Produced via immunoSEQ multiplex PCR; TCRdb's table is partial and in-frame only. The sample holds around 67,000 clones; 85% to 90% are singletons and the top ten take about 4.2%. No antigen has been assigned to these receptors. The sample here was unstimulated CD8+ T cells sorted from spleen or lymph node cells, taken before transplant. The source is a human donor who was the organ donor for an intestinal transplant. CDR3s include the opening cysteine and the closing phenylalanine or tryptophan. A D gene is named only where the DNA matches it firmly. Clone size, where shown, is once, few, many, or a class for clones that have expanded.

TGTGCCAGCAGCAAATGTCTTCGAGAAAACATTCAGTACTTC,CASSKCLRENIQYF,.,.,TRBV21-1,TRBJ2-4
TGTGCCAGCAGCTTCACGGACAGGGAGGGGACAAGGGAGACCCAGTACTTC,CASSFTDREGTRETQYF,.,.,TRBV5-6,TRBJ2-5
TGTGCCAGTTCGAGGGGGCCCCTCCACTTT,CASSRGPLHF,.,.,TRBV28,TRBJ1-6
TGTGCCAGCAGCCCCTTCAGTATGAACACTGAAGCTTTCTTT,CASSPFSMNTEAFF,.,.,TRBV28,TRBJ1-1
TGCGCCAGCAGCCAAGACTTGGGGGGACAGGGCGGTCAAGAGACCCAGTACTTC,CASSQDLGGQGGQETQYF,TRBD1,.,TRBV4-1,TRBJ2-5
TGTGCCAGCAGACCCCGGGACAGTGGAAACACCATATATTTT,CASRPRDSGNTIYF,TRBD1,.,TRBV11-2,TRBJ1-3
TGCAGCGTCTCTCCGGACAGGGAACATAGCAATCAGCCCCAGCATTTT,CSVSPDREHSNQPQHF,TRBD1,.,TRBV29-1,TRBJ1-5
TGTGCCAGCTTGGTGGGGGGGGCCTTCCCCACAGATACGCAGTATTTT,CASLVGGAFPTDTQYF,.,.,TRBV7-9,TRBJ2-3
TGTGCCAGCAGCCTGGGGGAGGCTCCCACAGATACGCAGTATTTT,CASSLGEAPTDTQYF,.,once,TRBV5-4,TRBJ2-3
TGCGCCAGCAGCCAAGAGGCCGACTCTGGAAACACCATATATTTT,CASSQEADSGNTIYF,.,.,TRBV4-1,TRBJ1-3
TGCGCCAGCAGCTCACAGGGGGCTAAAAATTCACCCCTCCACTTT,CASSSQGAKNSPLHF,TRBD1,once,TRBV4-1,TRBJ1-6
TGTGCCAGCAGGAGGGACTGGTTTCGTCAGCCCCAGCATTTT,CASRRDWFRQPQHF,.,once,TRBV28,TRBJ1-5
TGCGCCAGCAGCTTGTATCCAGGCGTTACCTACAATGAGCAGTTCTTC,CASSLYPGVTYNEQFF,.,.,TRBV5-1,TRBJ2-1
TGTGCCAGCAGCGTTGGAGGAGTCTATGGAAACACCATATATTTT,CASSVGGVYGNTIYF,.,once,TRBV9,TRBJ1-3
TGTGCCAGCAGTGACCGACAGGTTAGCACAGATACGCAGTATTTT,CASSDRQVSTDTQYF,.,once,TRBV27,TRBJ2-3
TGTGCCACCAGCAGAGAGTCAGGTTTGAAAGCTTTCTTT,CATSRESGLKAFF,.,.,TRBV15,TRBJ1-1
TGTGCCAGCAGTTCAACCGGGACAGATAACTATGGCTACACCTTC,CASSSTGTDNYGYTF,TRBD1,.,TRBV27,TRBJ1-2
TGTGCCAGCAGTTACTCGGGTGACCTGGGGGGGGATGGCTACACCTTC,CASSYSGDLGGDGYTF,.,.,TRBV6-5,TRBJ1-2